These T cell receptor beta chains were read from a single sample in a study of cytomegalovirus exposure and HLA in healthy donors. TCRdb's copy holds only in-frame clones and misses some; the assay was immunoSEQ multiplex PCR. Among 150,000 to 250,000 clones listed, approximately 83% were seen once. What was sequenced was PBMCs. These receptor sequences come from a boy younger than 10 in good health and CMV-seronegative. Each CDR3 is given with its conserved first and last residue. D genes are given only for firm matches. Only part of the rows carry a size: once, few, many, or a class if the clone is expanded.

J gene	V gene	D gene	clone size	CDR3 DNA	CDR3 protein
TRBJ1-1	TRBV7-2	-	-	TGTGCCAGAAGCTTAACGAGGGTCACTGAAGCTTTCTTT	CARSLTRVTEAFF
TRBJ1-1	TRBV4-3	-	-	TGCGCCAGCATTCCCGGGGGGACTGAAGCTTTCTTT	CASIPGGTEAFF
TRBJ1-1	TRBV7-2	-	-	TGTGCCAGCAGCTTAGAGGTTGTTAAAGCGTCCAAAGCTTTCTTT	CASSLEVVKASKAFF
TRBJ2-5	TRBV9	TRBD2	few	TGTGCCAGCAGCGTGGCTAGCGGGGGCAACATGGGGCAAGAGACCCAGTACTTC	CASSVASGGNMGQETQYF
TRBJ2-2	TRBV5-4	TRBD1	-	TGTGCCAGCAGCTCTAACTTAGGACAGGGGTCGAACACCGGGGAGCTGTTTTTT	CASSSNLGQGSNTGELFF
TRBJ1-4	TRBV2	-	-	TGTGCCAGCAGCCCTCAGGCAGGGCCTGCAACTAATGAAAAACTGTTTTTT	CASSPQAGPATNEKLFF
TRBJ2-1	TRBV7-3	TRBD2	once	TGTGCCAGCGGGGGTAGCGGGGGGACCTCCTACAATGAGCAGTTCTTC	CASGGSGGTSYNEQFF
TRBJ1-1	TRBV6-1	TRBD1	-	TGTGCCACTGGGACAGCCCGGGTCACTGAAGCTTTCTTT	CATGTARVTEAFF
TRBJ2-3	TRBV18	-	few	TGTGCCAGCTCATCTTCCACAGCCTTAGCGCTGAGCACAGATACGCAGTATTTT	CASSSSTALALSTDTQYF
TRBJ1-4	TRBV4-1	TRBD1	once	TGCGCCAGCAGCCAAGGTGGTGGCAGGGGGCAAATTAATGAAAAACTGTTTTTT	CASSQGGGRGQINEKLFF
TRBJ1-3	TRBV6-1	TRBD1	-	TGTGCCAGCAGTTTGGGACAGGCTGGAAACACCATATATTTT	CASSLGQAGNTIYF
TRBJ2-1	TRBV7-2	-	-	TGTGCCAGCAGCTTAGGACAGCCCTCTTTAAATGAGCAGTTCTTC	CASSLGQPSLNEQFF
TRBJ1-4	TRBV18	-	-	TGTGCCAGCTCACCGTCCTCCGCGAGGGAAAAACTGTTTTTT	CASSPSSAREKLFF
TRBJ1-6	TRBV27	-	-	TGTGCCAGCAGCCCCACCGGTAGCTCCTATAATTCACCCCTCCACTTT	CASSPTGSSYNSPLHF
TRBJ2-3	TRBV4-1	-	-	TGCGCCAGCAGCCAAGCACCTATCGGAGATACGCAGTATTTT	CASSQAPIGDTQYF
TRBJ1-1	TRBV4-2	-	-	TGTGCCAGCAGCCAGGGCGTTGACACTGAAGCTTTCTTT	CASSQGVDTEAFF
TRBJ2-1	TRBV7-2	-	-	TGTGCCAGCAGCTTATCCGGACTGGCCTACAATGAGCAGTTCTTC	CASSLSGLAYNEQFF
TRBJ1-1	TRBV27	TRBD1	-	TGTGCCAGCAGCCCGGGACAGATGAACACTGAAGCTTTCTTT	CASSPGQMNTEAFF
TRBJ1-4	TRBV2	-	-	TGTGCCAGCAGCCCTACAGGGCTTAATGAAAAACTGTTTTTT	CASSPTGLNEKLFF
TRBJ2-3	TRBV7-9	-	-	TGTGCCAGCGCCGATCTAGCTAGCACAGATACGCAGTATTTT	CASADLASTDTQYF
TRBJ2-7	TRBV7-9	-	-	TGTTCCAGCAGCTTCAGGGGCGAGCAGTACTTC	CSSSFRGEQYF
TRBJ1-2	TRBV5-5	TRBD1	-	TGTGCCAGCAGCTTGAAGAACAGGGGTTACTATGGCTACACCTTC	CASSLKNRGYYGYTF
TRBJ1-3	TRBV19	TRBD1	-	TGTGCCAGTAGCGACTCAGGGGGGAGAAACACCATATATTTT	CASSDSGGRNTIYF
TRBJ2-1	TRBV27	-	-	TGTGCCAGCAGTTTATCAGGGGGCTCCTACAATGAGCAGTTCTTC	CASSLSGGSYNEQFF
TRBJ1-1	TRBV7-2	-	-	TGTGCCAGCAGCTCTTACGAGTTAAGGGGTGGCCGAGCGAACACTGAAGCTTTCTTT	CASSSYELRGGRANTEAFF
TRBJ1-2	TRBV18	TRBD1	-	TGTGCCAGCTCACCTGACAGGGAGTATGGCTACACCTTC	CASSPDREYGYTF
TRBJ1-5	TRBV7-2	-	-	TGTGCCAGCAGCTTAGTACGGGGGCAGCCCCAGCATTTT	CASSLVRGQPQHF
TRBJ2-1	TRBV7-2	TRBD2	-	TGTGCCAGCAGCTTTGGAGGACTAGTTTCCTACAATGAGCAGTTCTTC	CASSFGGLVSYNEQFF
TRBJ1-3	TRBV2	-	-	TGTGCCAGCCTCGACACGAGCTCTGGAAACACCATATATTTT	CASLDTSSGNTIYF
TRBJ2-2	TRBV28	-	-	TGTGCCAGCAGTTTAATGGGGGCACTTTCCACCGGGGAGCTGTTTTTT	CASSLMGALSTGELFF
TRBJ1-2	TRBV28	-	-	TGTGCCAGCAGTCCCGCAGGGAGGGGCTACACCTTC	CASSPAGRGYTF
TRBJ1-2	TRBV9	-	-	TGTGCCAGCAGCGTTTATGACAGGCTCCTCTATGGCTACACCTTC	CASSVYDRLLYGYTF
TRBJ2-5	TRBV6-5	TRBD1	-	TGTGCCAGTTCCCTCGGACAGGGGAGAGAGACCCAGTACTTC	CASSLGQGRETQYF
TRBJ1-2	TRBV18	-	-	TGTGCCAGCTCACCGGCGCCAGGGGGCTACACCTTC	CASSPAPGGYTF
TRBJ2-1	TRBV5-1	-	-	TGCGCCAGCAGCTTGGCTTCGTACAATGAGCAGTTCTTC	CASSLASYNEQFF
TRBJ1-4	TRBV19	TRBD1	few	TGTGCCAGTAGTATCCGGACAGGGGCGCTTGAAAAACTGTTTTTT	CASSIRTGALEKLFF
TRBJ2-3	TRBV5-1	-	-	TGCGCCAGCATGTCACAGGTGATCACAGATACGCAGTATTTT	CASMSQVITDTQYF
TRBJ2-7	TRBV5-1	TRBD2	once	TGCGCCAGCAGCTTTGTAGCGGGGGGGCCCTACGAGCAGTACTTC	CASSFVAGGPYEQYF
TRBJ1-3	TRBV4-1	-	-	TGCGCCAGCAGCCCCGGACAGAGTAAGGGAAACACCATATATTTT	CASSPGQSKGNTIYF
TRBJ2-3	TRBV6-4	TRBD2	-	TGTGCCAGTAGCGGGGAAGGCACAGATACGCAGTATTTT	CASSGEGTDTQYF
TRBJ2-5	TRBV11-2	-	-	TGTGCCAGCAGCGCATCCAGGGGAGAGACCCAGTACTTC	CASSASRGETQYF
TRBJ2-3	TRBV10-3	TRBD2	-	TGTGCCATCAAGGATAGCGGGAGCACAGATACGCAGTATTTT	CAIKDSGSTDTQYF
TRBJ2-3	TRBV7-8	-	-	TGTGCCAGCAGCTTAGGGTGGGGGGTTGTTGCAGATACGCAGTATTTT	CASSLGWGVVADTQYF
TRBJ1-3	TRBV7-9	-	-	TGTGCCAGCAGCCCCTTGGGGGGGCCCGGAAACACCATATATTTT	CASSPLGGPGNTIYF
TRBJ2-3	TRBV7-9	-	few	TGTGCCAGCAGCCCGCGGGGACTTTCTACGCAGTATTTT	CASSPRGLSTQYF
TRBJ2-3	TRBV5-6	TRBD1	-	TGTGCCAGCAGTTCGACCGACAGGGTAAATGAAGATACGCAGTATTTT	CASSSTDRVNEDTQYF
TRBJ2-1	TRBV4-3	TRBD2	-	TGCGCCAGCAGCCGTGGACTAGCGGGGGGCGGAGGGGAGCAGTTCTTC	CASSRGLAGGGGEQFF
TRBJ1-1	TRBV6-5	TRBD1	once	TGTGCCAGCAGTTCTGGACAGGGAGGCACTGAAGCTTTCTTT	CASSSGQGGTEAFF
TRBJ1-6	TRBV5-1	TRBD1	-	TGCGCCAGCAGCTTTGGTTTGATGGGGACAGGGAAGGGCGCCTATAATTCACCCCTCCACTTT	CASSFGLMGTGKGAYNSPLHF
TRBJ1-2	TRBV19	-	-	TGTGCCAGTAGTATAGATCTCGAGGGAACGAACTATGGCTACACCTTC	CASSIDLEGTNYGYTF
TRBJ2-3	TRBV6-1	TRBD1	-	TGTGCCAGCAGTGGTAGGACAGGGAACACAGATACGCAGTATTTT	CASSGRTGNTDTQYF
TRBJ2-3	TRBV6-6	-	-	TGTGCCAGCAGTTATCTTACAGATACGCAGTATTTT	CASSYLTDTQYF
TRBJ2-3	TRBV7-9	-	-	TGTGCCAGCAGCTTAAGGGGCCCGGGTCCCTTAGATACGCAGTATTTT	CASSLRGPGPLDTQYF
TRBJ1-2	TRBV18	TRBD1	-	TGTGCCAGCTCACCATGGCCAGGGGGCGCCTATAACTATGGCTACACCTTC	CASSPWPGGAYNYGYTF
TRBJ2-3	TRBV7-8	TRBD2	-	TGTGCCACCCGATCCGGGGGGAATACGCAGTATTTT	CATRSGGNTQYF
TRBJ2-7	TRBV7-9	-	-	TGTGCCAGCAGCTTAGGCTTAACAGGGGGGGGGAACGAGCAGTACTTC	CASSLGLTGGGNEQYF
TRBJ1-6	TRBV5-1	-	-	TGCGCCAGCAGCTTCGAGAGCTCCTATAATTCACCCCTCCACTTT	CASSFESSYNSPLHF